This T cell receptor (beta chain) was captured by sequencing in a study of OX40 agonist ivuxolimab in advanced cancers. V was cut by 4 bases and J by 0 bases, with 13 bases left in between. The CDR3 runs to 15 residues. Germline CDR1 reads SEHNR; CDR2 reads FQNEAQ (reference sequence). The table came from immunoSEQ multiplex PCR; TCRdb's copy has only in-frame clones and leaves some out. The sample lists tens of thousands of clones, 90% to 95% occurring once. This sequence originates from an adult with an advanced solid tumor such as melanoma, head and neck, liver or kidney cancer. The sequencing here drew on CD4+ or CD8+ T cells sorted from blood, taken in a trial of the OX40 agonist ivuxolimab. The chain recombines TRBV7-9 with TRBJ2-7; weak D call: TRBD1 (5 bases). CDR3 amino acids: CASSSRTGDSYEQYF. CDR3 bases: TGTGCCAGCAGCTCGAGAACAGGAGACTCCTACGAGCAGTACTTC. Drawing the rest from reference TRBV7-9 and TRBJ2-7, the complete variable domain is DTGVSQNPRHKITKRGQNVTFRCDPISEHNRLYWYRQTLGQGPEFLTYFQNEAQLEKSRLLSDRFSAERPKGSFSTLEIQRTEQGDSAMYLCASSSRTGDSYEQYFGPGTRLTVT.